This T cell receptor (beta chain) was sequenced during a study of shared clonotypes between healthy human individuals. Study findings and constraints: Among donors, sharing of clonotypes was expected to be affected by sequencing depth. Memory subsets generally showed smaller estimated richness than naive subsets did.

On this clone: Its antigen is still unknown.

In the original processing: Sequence data from immunoSEQ were junction-only and lacked quality scores; consequently, filtering differed. Measured with immunoSEQ multiplex PCR; TCRdb has only the in-frame clones, and not every one. V, J and clone size were drawn from that table, and D and trimming were deduced from the DNA. The sample holds roughly 650,000 clones, 95% to 98% seen once. CDR3 size: 15 residues. The clonotype comes from a woman aged 25 to 39 in good health. Sequencing was done on a sample of naive CD4+ T cells sorted from blood. Subset here: CD45RA+ positively selected. The rearrangement joins TRBV21-1 to TRBJ2-3; TRBD1, the table's D call, was not compared with the DNA. TRBV21-1 is annotated as a pseudogene. This CDR3 is CASSLDRGQVDTQYF. DNA for the CDR3: TGTGCCAGCAGCCTGGACAGGGGGCAAGTAGATACGCAGTATTTT.